This T cell receptor beta chain was observed in a study of radiotherapy plus CTLA-4 blockade in lung cancer. Study-wide results and caveats: Some TCR clones had been derived from tumors. These clones expanded in peripheral blood after radiotherapy plus ipilimumab.

About this clone itself: Antigen: not known.

Clones were sequenced by immunoSEQ multiplex PCR, and TCRdb holds only the in-frame ones, with some missing. The sample records 85,000 to 90,000 clones, around 87% being singletons. Per the germline V gene, CDR1 is SGHRS and CDR2 is YFSETQ. This CDR3 spans 14 amino acids. The V gene end was trimmed by 7 bases and the J gene end by 7 bases; junction bases not matched to a gene: 8. This receptor was identified in a human donor with non-small cell lung cancer that progressed on radiotherapy plus ipilimumab. This chain joins TRBV5-1 and TRBJ2-2; 9 bases fit TRBD1. The material was peripheral blood, obtained from a patient treated with radiotherapy plus ipilimumab. The chain's CDR3 is CASQGTGSIGELFF. In DNA, the CDR3 is TGCGCCAGCCAAGGGACAGGGTCCATCGGGGAGCTGTTTTTT.